This TCR beta chain was found in a study of response to subunit inactivated influenza vaccine. Each CDR3 protein is one row after TCRdb ran MiXCR on the RT-PCR reads. Of 400,000 to 550,000 distinct CDR3 sequences listed, 25% are singletons. This clonotype turned up a few times. CDR3 length equals 13 residues. Germline V gene sequence: CDR1 KGHDR, CDR2 SFDVKD. V was shortened by 4 bases and J by 0 bases, with 3 bases between the two germline ends. This sequence joins TRBV24-1 and TRBJ1-3; D gene unclear. Here the sequenced sample was CD4+ T cells sorted from PBMCs, taken roughly 5 days after vaccination. This sequence originates from a man in his fifties who received an inactivated influenza vaccine. The CDR3 bases are TGTGCCACCAGTGACGTCTCTGGAAACACCATATATTTT. It encodes CATSDVSGNTIYF.